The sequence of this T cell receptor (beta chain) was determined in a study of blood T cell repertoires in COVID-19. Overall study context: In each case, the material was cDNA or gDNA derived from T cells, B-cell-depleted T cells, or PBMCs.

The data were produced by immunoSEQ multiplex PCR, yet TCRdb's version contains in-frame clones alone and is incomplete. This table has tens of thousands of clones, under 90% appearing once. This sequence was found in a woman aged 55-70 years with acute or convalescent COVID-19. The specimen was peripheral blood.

CDR3 sequence: CASRQGGGRYGYTF. The CDR3 DNA reads TGTGCCAGCAGGCAGGGGGGAGGAAGGTATGGCTACACCTTC. The chain recombines TRBV13 with TRBJ1-2; TRBD1 agrees at 7 bases. Looked up from germline, CDR1 is PRHDT and CDR2 is FYEKMQ (reference sequence). The V gene end was trimmed by 6 bases and the J gene end by 5 bases; junction bases not matched to a gene: 9. The CDR3 contains 14 residues.